At least ten counts were recorded for the clone carrying this TCR beta chain. As to time point: sample taken at primary tumor resection. Researchers sequenced whole RNA taken from tumor, nontumor lung or frozen PBMC without sorting. This entry belongs to a study of spatial heterogeneity in lung cancer. V dropped 4 bases and J dropped 7 bases, with 11 bases sitting between them. Germline CDR1 is SGHTA and CDR2 is FQGNSA. The CDR3 runs 13 residues. TCR cDNA molecules were tagged individually, and each one carried a unique molecular identifier. Each CDR3 protein gets one entry after TCRdb re-called the 5' RACE reads with MiXCR. The sample yields approximately 52,000 distinct CDR3 sequences, about 5.8% seen once.

This receptor was taken from a male donor with early-stage non-small cell lung cancer. This sequence joins TRBV7-2 and TRBJ2-1; D is perhaps TRBD2 (6 bases). The sample in question was PBMCs, obtained at surgery. The CDR3 sequence is CASSSDYRNEQFF. The CDR3, as DNA: TGTGCCAGCAGCTCGGACTATAGGAATGAGCAGTTCTTC. Based on the CDR3 plus reference TRBV7-2 and TRBJ2-1, the full variable domain is GAGVSQSPSNKVTEKGKDVELRCDPISGHTALYWYRQSLGQGLEFLIYFQGNSAPDKSGLPSDRFSAERTGGSVSTLTIQRTQQEDSAVYLCASSSDYRNEQFFGPGTRLTVL.